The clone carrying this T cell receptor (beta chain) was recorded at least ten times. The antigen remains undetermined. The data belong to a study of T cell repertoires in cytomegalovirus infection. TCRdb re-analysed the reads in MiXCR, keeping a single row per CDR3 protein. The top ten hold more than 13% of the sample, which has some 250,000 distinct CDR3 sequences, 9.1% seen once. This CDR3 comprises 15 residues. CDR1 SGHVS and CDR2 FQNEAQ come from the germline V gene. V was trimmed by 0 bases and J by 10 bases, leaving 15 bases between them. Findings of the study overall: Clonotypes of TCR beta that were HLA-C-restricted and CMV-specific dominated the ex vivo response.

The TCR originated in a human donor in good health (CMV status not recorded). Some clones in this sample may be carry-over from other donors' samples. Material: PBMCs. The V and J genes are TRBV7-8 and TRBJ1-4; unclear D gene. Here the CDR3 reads CASSLAEGGERKLFF. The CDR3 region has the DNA TGTGCCAGCAGCTTAGCAGAGGGCGGAGAGAGAAAACTGTTTTTT.